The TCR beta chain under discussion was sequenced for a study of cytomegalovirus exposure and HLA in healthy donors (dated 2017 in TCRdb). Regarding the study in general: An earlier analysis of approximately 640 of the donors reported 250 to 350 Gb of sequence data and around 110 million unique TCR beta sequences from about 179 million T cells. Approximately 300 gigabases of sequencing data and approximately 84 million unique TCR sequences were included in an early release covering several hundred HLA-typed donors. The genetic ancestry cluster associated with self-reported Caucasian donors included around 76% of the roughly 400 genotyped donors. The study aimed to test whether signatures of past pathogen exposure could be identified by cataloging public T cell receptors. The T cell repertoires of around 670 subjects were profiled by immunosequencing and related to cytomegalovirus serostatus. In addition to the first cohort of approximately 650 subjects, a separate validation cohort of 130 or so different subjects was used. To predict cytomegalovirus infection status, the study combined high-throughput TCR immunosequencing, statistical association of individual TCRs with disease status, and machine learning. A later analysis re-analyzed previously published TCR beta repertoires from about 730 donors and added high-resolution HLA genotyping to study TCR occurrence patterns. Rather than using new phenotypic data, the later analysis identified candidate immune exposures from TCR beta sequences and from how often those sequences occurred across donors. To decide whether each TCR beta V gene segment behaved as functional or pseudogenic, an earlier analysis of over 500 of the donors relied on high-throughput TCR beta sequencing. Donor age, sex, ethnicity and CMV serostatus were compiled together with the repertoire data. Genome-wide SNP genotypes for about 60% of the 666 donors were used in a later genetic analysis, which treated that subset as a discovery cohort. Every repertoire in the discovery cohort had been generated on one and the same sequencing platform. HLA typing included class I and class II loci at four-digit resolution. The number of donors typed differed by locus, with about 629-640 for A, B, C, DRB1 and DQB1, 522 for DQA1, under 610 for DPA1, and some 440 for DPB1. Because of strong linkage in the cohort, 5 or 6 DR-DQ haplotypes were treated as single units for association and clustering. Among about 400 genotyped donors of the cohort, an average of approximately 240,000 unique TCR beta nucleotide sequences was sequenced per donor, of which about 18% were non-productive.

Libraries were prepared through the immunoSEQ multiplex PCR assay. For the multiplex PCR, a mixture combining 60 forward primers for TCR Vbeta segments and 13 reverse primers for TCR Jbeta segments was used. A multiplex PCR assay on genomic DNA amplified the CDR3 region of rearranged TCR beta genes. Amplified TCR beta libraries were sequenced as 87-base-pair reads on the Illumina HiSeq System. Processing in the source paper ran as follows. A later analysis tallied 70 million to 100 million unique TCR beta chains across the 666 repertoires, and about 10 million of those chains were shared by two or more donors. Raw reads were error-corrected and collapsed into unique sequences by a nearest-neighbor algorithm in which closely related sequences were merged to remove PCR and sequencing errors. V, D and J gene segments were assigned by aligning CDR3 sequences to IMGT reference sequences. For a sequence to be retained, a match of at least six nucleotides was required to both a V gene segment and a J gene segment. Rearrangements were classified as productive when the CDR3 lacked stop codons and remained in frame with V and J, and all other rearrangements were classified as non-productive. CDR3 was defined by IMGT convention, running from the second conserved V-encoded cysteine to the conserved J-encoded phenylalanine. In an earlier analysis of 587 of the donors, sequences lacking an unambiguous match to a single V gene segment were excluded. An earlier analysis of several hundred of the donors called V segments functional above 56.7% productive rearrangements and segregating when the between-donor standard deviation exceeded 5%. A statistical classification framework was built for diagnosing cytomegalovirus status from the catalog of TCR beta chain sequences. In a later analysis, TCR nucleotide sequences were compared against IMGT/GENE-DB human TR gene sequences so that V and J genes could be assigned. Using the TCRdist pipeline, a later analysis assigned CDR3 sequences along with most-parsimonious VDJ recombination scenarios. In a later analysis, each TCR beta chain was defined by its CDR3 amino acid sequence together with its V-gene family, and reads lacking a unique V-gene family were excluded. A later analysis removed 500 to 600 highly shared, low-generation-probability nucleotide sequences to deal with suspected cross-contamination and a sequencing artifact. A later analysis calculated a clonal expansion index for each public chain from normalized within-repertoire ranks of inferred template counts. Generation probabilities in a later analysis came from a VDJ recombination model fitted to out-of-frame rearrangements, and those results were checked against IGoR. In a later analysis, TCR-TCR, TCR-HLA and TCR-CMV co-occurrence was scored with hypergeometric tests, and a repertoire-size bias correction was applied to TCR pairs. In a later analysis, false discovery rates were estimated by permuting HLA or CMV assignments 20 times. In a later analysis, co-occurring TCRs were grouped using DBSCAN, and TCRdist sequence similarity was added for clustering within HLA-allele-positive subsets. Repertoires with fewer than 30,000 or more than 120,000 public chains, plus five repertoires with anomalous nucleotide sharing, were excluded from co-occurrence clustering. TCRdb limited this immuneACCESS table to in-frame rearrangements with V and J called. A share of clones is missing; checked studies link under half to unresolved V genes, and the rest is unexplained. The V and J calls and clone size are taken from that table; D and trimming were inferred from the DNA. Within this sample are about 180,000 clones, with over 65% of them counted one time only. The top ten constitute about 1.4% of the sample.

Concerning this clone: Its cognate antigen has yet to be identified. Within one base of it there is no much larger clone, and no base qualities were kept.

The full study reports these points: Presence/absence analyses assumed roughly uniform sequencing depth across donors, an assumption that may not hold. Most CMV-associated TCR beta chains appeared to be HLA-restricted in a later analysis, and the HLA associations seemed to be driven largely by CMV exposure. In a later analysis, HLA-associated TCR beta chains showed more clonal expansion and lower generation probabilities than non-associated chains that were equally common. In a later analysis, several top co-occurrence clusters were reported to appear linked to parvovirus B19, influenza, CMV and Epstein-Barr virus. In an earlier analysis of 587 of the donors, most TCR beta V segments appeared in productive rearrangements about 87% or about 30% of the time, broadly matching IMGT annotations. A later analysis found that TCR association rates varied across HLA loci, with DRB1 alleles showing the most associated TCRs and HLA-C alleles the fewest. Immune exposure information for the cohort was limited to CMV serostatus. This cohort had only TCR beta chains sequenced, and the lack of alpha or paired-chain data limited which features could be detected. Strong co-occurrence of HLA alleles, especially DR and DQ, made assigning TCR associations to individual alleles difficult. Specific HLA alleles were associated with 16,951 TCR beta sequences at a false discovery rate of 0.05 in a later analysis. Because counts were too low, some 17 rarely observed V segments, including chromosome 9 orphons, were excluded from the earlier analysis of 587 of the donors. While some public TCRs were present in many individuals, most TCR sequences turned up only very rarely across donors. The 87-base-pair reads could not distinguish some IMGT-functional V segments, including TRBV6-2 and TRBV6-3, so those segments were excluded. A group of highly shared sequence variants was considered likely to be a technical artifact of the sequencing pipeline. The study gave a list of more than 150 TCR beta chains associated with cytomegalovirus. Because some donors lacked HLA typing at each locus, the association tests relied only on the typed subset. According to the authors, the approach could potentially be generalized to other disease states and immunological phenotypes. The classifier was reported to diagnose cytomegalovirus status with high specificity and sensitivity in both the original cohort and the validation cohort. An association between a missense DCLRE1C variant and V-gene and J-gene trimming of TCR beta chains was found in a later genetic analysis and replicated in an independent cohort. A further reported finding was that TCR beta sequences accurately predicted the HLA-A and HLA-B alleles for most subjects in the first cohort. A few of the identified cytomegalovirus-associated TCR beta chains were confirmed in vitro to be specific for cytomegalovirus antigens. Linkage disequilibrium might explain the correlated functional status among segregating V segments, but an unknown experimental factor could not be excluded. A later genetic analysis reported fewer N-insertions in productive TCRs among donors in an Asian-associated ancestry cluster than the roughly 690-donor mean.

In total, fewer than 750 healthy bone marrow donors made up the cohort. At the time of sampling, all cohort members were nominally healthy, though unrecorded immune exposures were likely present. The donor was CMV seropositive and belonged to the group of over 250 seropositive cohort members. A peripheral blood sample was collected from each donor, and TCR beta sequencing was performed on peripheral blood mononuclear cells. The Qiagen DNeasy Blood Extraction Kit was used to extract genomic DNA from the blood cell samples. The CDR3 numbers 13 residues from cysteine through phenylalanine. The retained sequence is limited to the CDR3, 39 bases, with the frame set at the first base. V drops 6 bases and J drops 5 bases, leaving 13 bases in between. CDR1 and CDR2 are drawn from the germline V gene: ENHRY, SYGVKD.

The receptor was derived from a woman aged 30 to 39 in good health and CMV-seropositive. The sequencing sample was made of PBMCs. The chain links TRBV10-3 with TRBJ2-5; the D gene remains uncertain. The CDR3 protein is CAISDSAGETQYF. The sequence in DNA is TGTGCCATCAGCGATTCCGCCGGGGAGACCCAGTACTTC.